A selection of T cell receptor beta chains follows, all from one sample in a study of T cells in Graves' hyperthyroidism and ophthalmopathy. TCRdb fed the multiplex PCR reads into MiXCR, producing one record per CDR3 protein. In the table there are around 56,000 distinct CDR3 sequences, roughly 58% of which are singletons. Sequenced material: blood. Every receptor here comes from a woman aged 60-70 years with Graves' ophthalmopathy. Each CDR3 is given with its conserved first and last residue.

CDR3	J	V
CASSVGPADSYEQYF	TRBJ2-7	TRBV9
CASSEGQSDTQYF	TRBJ2-3	TRBV2
CASTLGGVGSPLHF	TRBJ1-6	TRBV27
CASTSGGTDTQYF	TRBJ2-3	TRBV19
CASSRPGQAGTQYF	TRBJ2-5	TRBV14
CASRQSRGPYNEQFF	TRBJ2-1	TRBV6-5
CACSPGAEQYF	TRBJ2-7	TRBV27
CSAPRGTAEKLFF	TRBJ1-4	TRBV20-1
CSARALYGTNTGELFF	TRBJ2-2	TRBV20-1
CSARGVGGRAPPYNEQFF	TRBJ2-1	TRBV20-1
CASSQAGGRYEQYF	TRBJ2-7	TRBV12-3/TRBV12-4
CASNPTGTDDSPLHF	TRBJ1-6	TRBV7-2